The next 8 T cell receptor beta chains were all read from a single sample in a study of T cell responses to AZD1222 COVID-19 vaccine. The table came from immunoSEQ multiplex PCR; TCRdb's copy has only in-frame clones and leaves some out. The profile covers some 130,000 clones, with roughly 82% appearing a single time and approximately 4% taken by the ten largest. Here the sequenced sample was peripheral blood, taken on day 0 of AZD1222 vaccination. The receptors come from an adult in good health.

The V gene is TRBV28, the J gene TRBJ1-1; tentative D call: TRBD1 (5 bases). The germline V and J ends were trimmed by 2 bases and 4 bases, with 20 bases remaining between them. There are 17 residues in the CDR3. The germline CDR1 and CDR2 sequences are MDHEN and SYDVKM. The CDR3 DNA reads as TGTGCCAGCAGTTTACCCGTTACCCCCCGGGGGTCCACTGAAGCTTTCTTT. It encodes CASSLPVTPRGSTEAFF.

The chain's CDR3 is CASRTTGGSPLHF. CDR3 in DNA: TGTGCCAGCAGAACTACAGGTGGATCACCCCTCCACTTT. The V gene is TRBV7-8, the J gene TRBJ1-6, with TRBD1 as a possible D gene (5 bases). Germline V gene lookup returns CDR1 SGHVS and CDR2 FQNEAQ. V was clipped by 6 bases and J by 10 bases, with 13 bases between them. The CDR3 totals 13 residues. Supplemented by reference TRBV7-8 and TRBJ1-6, the full variable domain reads GAGVSQSPRYKVAKRGQDVALRCDPISGHVSLFWYQQALGQGPEFLTYFQNEAQLDKSGLPSDRFFAERPEGSVSTLKIQRTQQEDSAVYLCASRTTGGSPLHFGNGTRLTVT.

The CDR3 loop reads CATSDGTTTNEKLFF. The DNA for the CDR3 is TGTGCCACCAGTGATGGGACAACAACTAATGAAAAACTGTTTTTT. This chain uses TRBV24-1 with TRBJ1-4; possibly TRBD1 for D (6 bases). This CDR3 has 15 amino acids. Trimming shortened V by 3 bases and J by 0 bases, and 7 bases separated the two germline ends. The germline V gene has CDR1 KGHDR and CDR2 SFDVKD.

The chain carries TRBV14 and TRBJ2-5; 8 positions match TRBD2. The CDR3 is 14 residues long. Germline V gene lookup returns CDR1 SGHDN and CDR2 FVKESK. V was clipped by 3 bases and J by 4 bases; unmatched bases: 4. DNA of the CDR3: TGTGCCAGCAGCCAGAAGCGGGGGAGAGAGACCCAGTACTTC. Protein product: CASSQKRGRETQYF.

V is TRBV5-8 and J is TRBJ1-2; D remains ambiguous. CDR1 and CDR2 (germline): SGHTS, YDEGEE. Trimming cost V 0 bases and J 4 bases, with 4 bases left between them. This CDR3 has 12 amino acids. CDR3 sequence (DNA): TGTGCCAGCAGCTTGGGGGGCTATGGCTACACCTTC. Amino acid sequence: CASSLGGYGYTF. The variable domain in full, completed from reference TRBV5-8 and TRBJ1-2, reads EAGVTQSPTHLIKTRGQQATLRCSPISGHTSVYWYQQALGLGLQFLLWYDEGEERNRGNFPPRFSGRQFPNYSSELNVNALELEDSALYLCASSLGGYGYTFGSGTRLTVV.

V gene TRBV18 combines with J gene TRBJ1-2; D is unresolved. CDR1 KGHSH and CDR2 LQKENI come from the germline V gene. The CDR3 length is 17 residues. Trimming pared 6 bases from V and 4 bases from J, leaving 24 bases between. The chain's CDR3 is CASSQTTSRNGFYGYTF. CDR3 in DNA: TGTGCCAGCTCCCAGACAACTTCCAGGAACGGGTTCTATGGCTACACCTTC. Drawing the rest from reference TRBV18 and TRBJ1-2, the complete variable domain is NAGVMQNPRHLVRRRGQEARLRCSPMKGHSHVYWYRQLPEEGLKFMVYLQKENIIDESGMPKERFSAEFPKEGPSILRIQQVVRGDSAAYFCASSQTTSRNGFYGYTFGSGTRLTVV.

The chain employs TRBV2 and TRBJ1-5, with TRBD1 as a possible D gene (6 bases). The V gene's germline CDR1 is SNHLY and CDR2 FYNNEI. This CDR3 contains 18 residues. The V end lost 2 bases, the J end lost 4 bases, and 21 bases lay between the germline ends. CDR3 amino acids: CASSESGGGRVSNQPQHF. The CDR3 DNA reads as TGTGCCAGCAGTGAAAGCGGGGGCGGCAGGGTTTCTAATCAGCCCCAGCATTTT.

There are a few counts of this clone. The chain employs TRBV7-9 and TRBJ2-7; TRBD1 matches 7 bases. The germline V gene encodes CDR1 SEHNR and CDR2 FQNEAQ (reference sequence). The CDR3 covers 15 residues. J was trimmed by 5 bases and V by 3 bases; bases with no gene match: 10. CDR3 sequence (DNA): TGTGCCAGCAGCTTGGGACACAGGGGTAACCACGAGCAGTACTTC. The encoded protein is CASSLGHRGNHEQYF.